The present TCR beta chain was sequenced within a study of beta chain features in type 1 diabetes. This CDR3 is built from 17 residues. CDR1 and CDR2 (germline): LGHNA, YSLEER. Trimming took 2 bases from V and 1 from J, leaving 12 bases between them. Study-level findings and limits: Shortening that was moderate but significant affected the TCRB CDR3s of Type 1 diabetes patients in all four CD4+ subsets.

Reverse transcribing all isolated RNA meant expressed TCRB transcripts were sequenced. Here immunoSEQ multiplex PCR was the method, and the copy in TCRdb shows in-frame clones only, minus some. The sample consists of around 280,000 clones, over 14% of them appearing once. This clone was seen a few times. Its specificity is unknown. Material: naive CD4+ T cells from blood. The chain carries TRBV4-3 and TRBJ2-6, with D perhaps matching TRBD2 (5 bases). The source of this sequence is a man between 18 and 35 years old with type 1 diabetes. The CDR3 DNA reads TGCGCCAGCAGCCAACAGCGAGGGCAGTCTGGGGCCAACGTCCTGACTTTC. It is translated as CASSQQRGQSGANVLTF.